A single sample is the source of the 5 T cell receptor beta chains below, sequenced in a study of cytotoxic CD8 clonotypes in ibrutinib-treated CLL. The repertoire was sequenced with immunoSEQ multiplex PCR; TCRdb's copy has only in-frame clones and lacks some. The sample holds hundreds of thousands of clones, about three quarters seen once. The sequencing here drew on PBMCs, taken after 24 months of ibrutinib treatment. All receptors come from a human donor with chronic lymphocytic leukemia.

About this clone: In the same sample, other DNA sequences code for this CDR3. V is TRBV5-1 and J is TRBJ1-1; D ambiguous. Germline lookup yields CDR1 SGHRS and CDR2 YFSETQ. The CDR3 runs 12 residues. The V and J ends lost 0 bases and 4 bases respectively, with 4 bases between them. The CDR3 spells CASSLEFTEAFF. The CDR3 bases are TGCGCCAGCAGCTTGGAGTTCACTGAAGCTTTCTTT.

The genes are TRBV27 and TRBJ2-4; D is perhaps TRBD1 or TRBD2 (5 bases each). Trimming stripped 2 bases from V and 2 bases from J, with 7 bases between. The CDR3 runs to 14 residues. The V gene's germline CDR1 is MNHEY and CDR2 SMNVEV (reference sequence). CDR3 amino acids: CASSLGTPKNIQYF. The DNA of the CDR3 is TGTGCCAGCAGTTTAGGGACCCCCAAAAACATTCAGTACTTC.

This chain uses TRBV9 with TRBJ2-7; D is possibly TRBD1 or TRBD2 (5 bases each). V was shortened by 0 bases and J by 5 bases, with 9 bases between the two germline ends. The germline V gene encodes CDR1 SGDLS and CDR2 YYNGEE. The CDR3 spans 13 residues. CDR3 DNA sequence: TGTGCCAGCAGCGTAGAGGGACCGGACGAGCAGTACTTC. This gives the protein CASSVEGPDEQYF.

Comment on this clone: The same CDR3 can be traced to other DNA sequences in this sample. J is TRBJ2-5 and V is TRBV5-1, with 12 bases that match TRBD2. The V gene end was trimmed by 0 bases and the J gene end by 3 bases; junction bases not matched to a gene: 0. Germline V gives CDR1 SGHRS, CDR2 YFSETQ. The CDR3 runs 15 residues. The CDR3 here is CASSLGTSGEETQYF. DNA for the CDR3: TGCGCCAGCAGCTTGGGGACTAGCGGGGAAGAGACCCAGTACTTC.

The gene calls are TRBV5-1 and TRBJ1-1; D call uncertain. V was pared by 3 bases and J by 4 bases, with 7 bases between. Germline CDR1 SGHRS, CDR2 YFSETQ. This CDR3 has 12 residues. The CDR3 bases are TGCGCCAGCAGCTCGCAACGCACTGAAGCTTTCTTT. This encodes CASSSQRTEAFF.